This T cell receptor (beta chain) came from a study of OX40 agonist ivuxolimab in advanced cancers. Whole-study context: An agonistic anti-OX40 (CD134) antibody, ivuxolimab, was used to treat the patients.

Trimming left V 1 base short and J 5 bases short, with 14 bases between. CDR1 MGHRA and CDR2 YSYEKL come from the germline V gene. The CDR3 runs 15 residues. Drawing of blood for sampling happened at baseline, at cycle 4 day 1, and at cycle 7 day 1. Study findings and constraints: The CD4+ and CD8+ T cells in the blood had expanded clonally by week 6 at 0.1 to 3.0 mg/kg.

To note about this clone: Its antigen is currently unknown.

Here immunoSEQ multiplex PCR was the method, and the copy in TCRdb shows in-frame clones only, minus some. The profile shows about 89,000 clones, roughly 84% of them singletons. Source: CD4+ or CD8+ T cells sorted from blood, taken in a trial of the OX40 agonist ivuxolimab. The rearrangement uses TRBV4-1 and TRBJ2-5; D is perhaps TRBD2 (7 bases). This TCR was recovered from an adult with an advanced solid tumor such as melanoma, head and neck, liver or kidney cancer. CDR3 sequence: CASSQGWGGSETQYF. The CDR3 region has the DNA TGCGCCAGCAGCCAAGGTTGGGGGGGCAGTGAGACCCAGTACTTC.